Included here is one T cell receptor beta chain sequence, with context. Only in-frame clones appear in the TCRdb table, and some are missing; sequencing was by immunoSEQ multiplex PCR. Of over 650,000 clones listed, around 87% are singletons. This record belongs to a study of shared T cell receptors in the human thymus. Losses at the gene ends were 5 bases for V and 2 bases for J; bases not matched to a gene: 8. The CDR3 is 15 amino acids. Per germline, CDR1 SGHVS and CDR2 FNYEAQ. This sample was also put to use in a study of human thymus T cells. As that report states: Each of the donors was a healthy Finnish infant who was undergoing open corrective cardiac surgery for congenital heart defects. The thymus was resected at corrective cardiac surgery. Gene usage for V and J segments appeared biased in thymic and blood repertoires. Related research described thymic repertoires that were highly overlapping among unrelated individuals.

Sequencing was carried out using thymocytes. The receptor's source is a boy in the first two years of life with a congenital heart defect. The rearrangement uses TRBV7-6 and TRBJ2-7, with 8 bases that match TRBD1. The CDR3 is CASSHGTGLTYEQYF. CDR3 bases: TGTGCCAGCAGCCATGGGACAGGCCTGACCTACGAGCAGTACTTC.